Reported below is one T cell receptor (beta chain). Original analysis: Amplification of reference gene primers provided the estimated nucleated cell counts. TCRdb's copy holds only in-frame clones and misses some; the assay was immunoSEQ multiplex PCR. The V and J calls and clone size are taken from that table; D and trimming were inferred from the DNA. The sample lists over 300,000 clones; around 83% were seen once. V dropped 4 bases and J dropped 0; count of bases not matched to a gene: 3. The length of the CDR3 is 14 residues. Germline loops: CDR1 SGHRS, CDR2 YFSETQ. The data were taken from a study of blood T cell repertoires in COVID-19. Whole-study context: Both acute and convalescent COVID-19 samples were obtained from the United States, Italy and Spain. The analysed material was cDNA or gDNA that came from T cells, B-cell-depleted T cells, or PBMCs.

This clonotype originated in a woman between 45 and 65 years old with acute or convalescent COVID-19. Sequencing input: peripheral blood. This chain links TRBV5-1 with TRBJ2-5; 7 bases are a match to TRBD2. The CDR3 sequence: CASSPGTNQETQYF. The CDR3, as DNA: TGCGCCAGCAGCCCCGGGACTAACCAAGAGACCCAGTACTTC. The entire variable domain, with the rest obtained from reference TRBV5-1 and TRBJ2-5, is as follows: KAGVTQTPRYLIKTRGQQVTLSCSPISGHRSVSWYQQTPGQGLQFLFEYFSETQRNKGNFPGRFSGRQFSNSRSEMNVSTLELGDSALYLCASSPGTNQETQYFGPGTRLLVL.